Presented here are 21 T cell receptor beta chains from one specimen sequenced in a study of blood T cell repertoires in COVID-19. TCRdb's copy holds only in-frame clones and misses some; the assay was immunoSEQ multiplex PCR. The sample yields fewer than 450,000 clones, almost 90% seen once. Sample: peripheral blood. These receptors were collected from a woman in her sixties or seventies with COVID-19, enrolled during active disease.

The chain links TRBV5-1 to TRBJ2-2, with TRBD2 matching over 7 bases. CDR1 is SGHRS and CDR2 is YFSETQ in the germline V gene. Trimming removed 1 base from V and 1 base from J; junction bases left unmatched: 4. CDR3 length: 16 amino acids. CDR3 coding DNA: TGCGCCAGCAGCTTGATGGGAGGGCAGAACACCGGGGAGCTGTTTTTT. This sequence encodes CASSLMGGQNTGELFF.

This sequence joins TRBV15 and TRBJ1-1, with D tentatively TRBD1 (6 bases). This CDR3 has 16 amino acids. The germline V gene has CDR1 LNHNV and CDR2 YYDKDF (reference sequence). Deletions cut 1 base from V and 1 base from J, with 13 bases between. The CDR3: CATSRARGEGNTEAFF. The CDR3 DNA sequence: TGTGCCACCAGCAGAGCCAGGGGAGAGGGGAACACTGAAGCTTTCTTT.

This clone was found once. CDR3 amino acids: CSVDRGAGANVLTF. The CDR3 DNA reads TGCAGCGTTGATCGGGGGGCTGGGGCCAACGTCCTGACTTTC. The chain is built from TRBV29-1 and TRBJ2-6; 7 nucleotides agree with TRBD2. Germline CDR1 reads SQVTM; CDR2 reads ANQGSEA. Trimming took 3 bases from V and 2 from J; bases not matched to a gene: 1. The CDR3 has 14 residues. Complete variable domain (other parts from reference TRBV29-1 and TRBJ2-6): SAVISQKPSRDICQRGTSLTIQCQVDSQVTMMFWYRQQPGQSLTLIATANQGSEATYESGFVIDKFPISRPNLTFSTLTVSNMSPEDSSIYLCSVDRGAGANVLTFGAGSRLTVL.

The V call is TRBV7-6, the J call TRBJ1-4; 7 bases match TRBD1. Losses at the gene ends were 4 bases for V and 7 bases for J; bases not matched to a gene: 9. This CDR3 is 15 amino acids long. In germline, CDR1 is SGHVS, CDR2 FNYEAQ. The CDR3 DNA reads TGTGCCAGCAGCTCCTCCAGGGGGAGGACTGAAAAACTGTTTTTT. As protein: CASSSSRGRTEKLFF.

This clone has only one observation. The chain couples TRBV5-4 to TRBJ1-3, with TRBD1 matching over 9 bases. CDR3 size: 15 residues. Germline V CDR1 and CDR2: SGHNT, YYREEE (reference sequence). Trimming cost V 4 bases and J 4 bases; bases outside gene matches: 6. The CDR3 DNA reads TGTGCCAGCAGCCGGACAGGGGCTGGCGGAAACACCATATATTTT. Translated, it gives CASSRTGAGGNTIYF.

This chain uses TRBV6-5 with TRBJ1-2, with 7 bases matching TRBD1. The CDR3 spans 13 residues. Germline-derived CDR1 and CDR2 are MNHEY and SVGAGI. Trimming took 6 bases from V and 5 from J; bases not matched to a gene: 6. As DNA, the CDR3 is TGTGCCAGCAGAGAGAGGGGGCGGTATGGCTACACCTTC. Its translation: CASRERGRYGYTF.

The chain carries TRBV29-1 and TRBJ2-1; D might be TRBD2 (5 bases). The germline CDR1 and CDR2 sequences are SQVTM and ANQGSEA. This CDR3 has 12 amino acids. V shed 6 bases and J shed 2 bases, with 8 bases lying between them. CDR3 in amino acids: CSVELAYNEQFF. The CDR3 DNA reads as TGCAGCGTAGAACTAGCCTACAATGAGCAGTTCTTC.

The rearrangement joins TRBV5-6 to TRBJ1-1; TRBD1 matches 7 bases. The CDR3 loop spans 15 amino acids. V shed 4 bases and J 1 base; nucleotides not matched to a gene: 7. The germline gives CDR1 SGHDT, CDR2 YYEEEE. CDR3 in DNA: TGTGCCAGCAGCCCCCTGGACAGGCGGAACACTGAAGCTTTCTTT. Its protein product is CASSPLDRRNTEAFF.

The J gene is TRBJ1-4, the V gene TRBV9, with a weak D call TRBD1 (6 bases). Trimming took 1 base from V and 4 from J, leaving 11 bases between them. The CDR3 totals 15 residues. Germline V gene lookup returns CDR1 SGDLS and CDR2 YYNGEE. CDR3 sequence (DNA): TGTGCCAGCAGCGTAACAGGGCTCAGTAATGAAAAACTGTTTTTT. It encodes CASSVTGLSNEKLFF.

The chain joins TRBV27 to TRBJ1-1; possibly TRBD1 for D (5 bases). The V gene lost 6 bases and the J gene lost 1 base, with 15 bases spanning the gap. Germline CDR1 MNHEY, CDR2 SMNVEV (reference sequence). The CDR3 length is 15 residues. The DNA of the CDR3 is TGTGCCAGCAGCAACTCAGGGTTTGCGAACACTGAAGCTTTCTTT. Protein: CASSNSGFANTEAFF.

CDR3 protein: CASSLGAGISDTQYF. The CDR3 DNA reads TGCGCCAGCAGCTTGGGGGCGGGGATCTCAGATACGCAGTATTTT. The chain has TRBV5-1 and TRBJ2-3, with D possibly matching TRBD2 (6 bases). Trimming pared 0 bases from V and 4 bases from J, leaving 12 bases between. The CDR3 consists of 15 residues. Looked up from germline, CDR1 is SGHRS and CDR2 is YFSETQ. Combining the CDR3 with reference TRBV5-1 and TRBJ2-3 gives the whole variable domain KAGVTQTPRYLIKTRGQQVTLSCSPISGHRSVSWYQQTPGQGLQFLFEYFSETQRNKGNFPGRFSGRQFSNSRSEMNVSTLELGDSALYLCASSLGAGISDTQYFGPGTRLTVL.

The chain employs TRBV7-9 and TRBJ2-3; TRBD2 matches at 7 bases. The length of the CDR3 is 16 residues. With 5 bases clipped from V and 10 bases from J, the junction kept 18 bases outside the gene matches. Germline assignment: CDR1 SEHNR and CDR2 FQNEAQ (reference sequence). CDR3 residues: CASSGGGTISLLAQYF. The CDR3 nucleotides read TGTGCCAGCAGCGGAGGAGGGACTATATCCCTTTTGGCGCAGTATTTT.

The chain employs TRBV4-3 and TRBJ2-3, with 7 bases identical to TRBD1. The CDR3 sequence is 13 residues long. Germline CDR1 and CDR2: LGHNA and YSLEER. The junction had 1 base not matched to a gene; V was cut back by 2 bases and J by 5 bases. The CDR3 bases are TGCGCCAGCAGCCAATACAGGGGAGATACGCAGTATTTT. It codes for CASSQYRGDTQYF.

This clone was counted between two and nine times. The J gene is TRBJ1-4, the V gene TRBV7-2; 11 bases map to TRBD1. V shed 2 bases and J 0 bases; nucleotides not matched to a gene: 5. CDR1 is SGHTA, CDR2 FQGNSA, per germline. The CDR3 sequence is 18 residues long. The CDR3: CASSLKGTGGATNEKLFF. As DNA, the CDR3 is TGTGCCAGCAGCTTAAAAGGGACAGGGGGGGCAACTAATGAAAAACTGTTTTTT.

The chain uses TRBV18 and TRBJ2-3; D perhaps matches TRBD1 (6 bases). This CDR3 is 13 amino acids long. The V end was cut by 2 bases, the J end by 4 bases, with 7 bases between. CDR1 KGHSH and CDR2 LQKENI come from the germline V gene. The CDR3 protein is CASSPWTADTQYF. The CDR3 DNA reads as TGTGCCAGCTCACCATGGACAGCAGATACGCAGTATTTT.

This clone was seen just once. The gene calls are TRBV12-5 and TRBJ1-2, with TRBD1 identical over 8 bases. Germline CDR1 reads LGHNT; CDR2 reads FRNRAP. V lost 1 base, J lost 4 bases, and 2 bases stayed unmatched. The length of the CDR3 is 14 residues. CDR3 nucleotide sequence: TGTGCTAGTGGTTTGGAAACAGGGGGCTATGGCTACACCTTC. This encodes CASGLETGGYGYTF.

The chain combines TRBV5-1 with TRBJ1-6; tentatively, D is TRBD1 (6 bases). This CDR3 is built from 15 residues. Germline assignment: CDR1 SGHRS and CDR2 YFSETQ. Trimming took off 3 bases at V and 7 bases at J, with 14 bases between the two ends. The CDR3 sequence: CASSSSTGTNSPLHF. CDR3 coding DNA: TGCGCCAGCAGCTCCTCCACAGGGACCAATTCACCCCTCCACTTT.

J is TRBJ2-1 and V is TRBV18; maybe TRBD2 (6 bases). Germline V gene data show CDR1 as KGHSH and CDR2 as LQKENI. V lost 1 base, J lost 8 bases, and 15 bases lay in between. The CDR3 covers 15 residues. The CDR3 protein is CASSPRLPGGDEQFF. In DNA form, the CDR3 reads TGTGCCAGCTCACCACGTCTTCCAGGCGGGGATGAGCAGTTCTTC. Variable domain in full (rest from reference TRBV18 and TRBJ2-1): NAGVMQNPRHLVRRRGQEARLRCSPMKGHSHVYWYRQLPEEGLKFMVYLQKENIIDESGMPKERFSAEFPKEGPSILRIQQVVRGDSAAYFCASSPRLPGGDEQFFGPGTRLTVL.

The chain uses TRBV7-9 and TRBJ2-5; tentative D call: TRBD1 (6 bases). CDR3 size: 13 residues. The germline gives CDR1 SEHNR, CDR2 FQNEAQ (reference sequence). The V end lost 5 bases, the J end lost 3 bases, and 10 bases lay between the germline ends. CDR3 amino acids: CASSPDRKETQYF. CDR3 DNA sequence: TGTGCCAGCAGCCCGGACAGAAAAGAGACCCAGTACTTC.

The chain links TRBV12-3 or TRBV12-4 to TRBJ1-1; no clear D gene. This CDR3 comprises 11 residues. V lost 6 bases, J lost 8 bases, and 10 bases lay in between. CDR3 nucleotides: TGTGCCAGCAGGTCCTTAGCCGAAGCTTTCTTT. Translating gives CASRSLAEAFF.

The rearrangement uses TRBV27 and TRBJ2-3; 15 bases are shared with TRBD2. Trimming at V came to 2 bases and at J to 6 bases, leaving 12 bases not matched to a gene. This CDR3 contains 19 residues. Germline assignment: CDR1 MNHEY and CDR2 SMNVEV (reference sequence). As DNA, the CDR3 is TGTGCCAGCAGTTTAGTATGGACTAGCGGGGGGGCGTTTTTGGATACGCAGTATTTT. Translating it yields CASSLVWTSGGAFLDTQYF.